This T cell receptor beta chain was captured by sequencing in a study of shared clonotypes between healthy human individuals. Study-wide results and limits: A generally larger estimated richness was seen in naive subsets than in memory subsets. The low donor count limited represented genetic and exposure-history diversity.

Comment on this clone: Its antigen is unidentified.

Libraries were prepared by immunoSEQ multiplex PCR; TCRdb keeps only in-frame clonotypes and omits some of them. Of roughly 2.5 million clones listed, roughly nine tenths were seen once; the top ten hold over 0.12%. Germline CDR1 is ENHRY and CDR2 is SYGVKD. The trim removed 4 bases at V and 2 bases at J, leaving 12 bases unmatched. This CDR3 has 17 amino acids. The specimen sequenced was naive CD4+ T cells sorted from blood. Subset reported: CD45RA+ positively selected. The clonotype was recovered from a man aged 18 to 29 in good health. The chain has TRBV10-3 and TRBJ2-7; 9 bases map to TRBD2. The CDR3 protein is CAISVDRGLAGTYEQYF. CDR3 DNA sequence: TGTGCCATCAGTGTCGACCGGGGGCTAGCGGGGACCTACGAGCAGTACTTC.